This T cell receptor beta chain was documented in a study of T cell responses to AZD1222 COVID-19 vaccine. This CDR3 region has 14 residues. Germline CDR1 is SGHDN and CDR2 is FVKESK. V lost 3 bases and J lost 4, with 9 bases in between. Notes on the study in general: Researchers report vaccine-associated CD4 TCRs spanning spike, with dominance at 160-218 and 743-854. After the peak T cell response, and only then, were repertoires sampled.

Details on this clone: As yet, its antigen is unknown.

Measured with immunoSEQ multiplex PCR; TCRdb has only the in-frame clones, and not every one. The sample consists of roughly 160,000 clones, around 89% of them appearing once. This TCR was recovered from an adult in good health. Sequencing was performed on peripheral blood, taken on day 0 of AZD1222 vaccination. The J gene is TRBJ1-4, the V gene TRBV14; D is ambiguous. CDR3 protein: CASSHRTLNEKLFF. The CDR3 DNA reads as TGTGCCAGCAGCCACCGAACCCTTAATGAAAAACTGTTTTTT.